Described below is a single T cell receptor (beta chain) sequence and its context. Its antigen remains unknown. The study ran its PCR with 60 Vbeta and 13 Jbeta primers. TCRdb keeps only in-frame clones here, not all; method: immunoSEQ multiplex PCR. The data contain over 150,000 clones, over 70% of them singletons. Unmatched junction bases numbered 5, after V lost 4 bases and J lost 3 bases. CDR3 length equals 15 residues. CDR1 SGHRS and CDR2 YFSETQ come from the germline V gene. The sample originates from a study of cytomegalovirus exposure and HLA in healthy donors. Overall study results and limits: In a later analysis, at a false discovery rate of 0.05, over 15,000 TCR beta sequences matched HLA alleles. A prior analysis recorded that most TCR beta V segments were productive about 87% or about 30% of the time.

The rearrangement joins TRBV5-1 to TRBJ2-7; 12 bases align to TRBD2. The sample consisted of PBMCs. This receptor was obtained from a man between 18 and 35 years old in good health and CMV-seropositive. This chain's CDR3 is CASSLAGGSGYEQYF. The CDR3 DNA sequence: TGCGCCAGCAGCCTAGCGGGGGGGAGCGGCTACGAGCAGTACTTC.